These 26 T cell receptor beta chains were all obtained from the same sample, sequenced in a study of cytomegalovirus exposure and HLA in healthy donors. Use of 60 Vbeta and 13 Jbeta primers characterized the PCR. Data came from immunoSEQ multiplex PCR; TCRdb stores just in-frame clones and leaves some out. This table has about 83,000 clones, roughly 79% appearing once. Sequenced: PBMCs. Receptors were obtained from a man between 18 and 29 years old in good health and CMV-seropositive.

V gene TRBV9 combines with J gene TRBJ2-3, with a weak D call TRBD2 (5 bases). The CDR3 is 15 amino acids. V was trimmed by 3 bases and J by 1 base, leaving 12 bases between them. Germline-derived CDR1 and CDR2 are SGDLS and YYNGEE. The CDR3 DNA sequence: TGTGCCAGCAGCGGCTCTAGCACTGGCACAGATACGCAGTATTTT. This translates into CASSGSSTGTDTQYF.

V is TRBV10-1 and J is TRBJ1-2; D is possibly TRBD1 (5 bases). The CDR3 spans 14 residues. Germline assignment: CDR1 WNHNN and CDR2 SYGVQD (reference sequence). The V end was cut by 0 bases, the J end by 5 bases, with 10 bases between. For the CDR3, the DNA is TGCGCCAGCAGTGAGTCGGGCAGGGATTATGGCTACACCTTC. The encoded protein is CASSESGRDYGYTF.

The V call is TRBV6-5, the J call TRBJ1-5, with 7 bases matching TRBD1. J gave up 3 bases and V 2 bases, and 4 bases lay outside the gene matches. This CDR3 spans 15 amino acids. Germline values: CDR1 MNHEY, CDR2 SVGAGI. This CDR3 is CASSYATGNNQPQHF. The DNA for the CDR3 is TGTGCCAGCAGTTACGCGACAGGGAACAATCAGCCCCAGCATTTT.

The chain uses TRBV5-4 and TRBJ2-2; 12 bases agree with TRBD2. Germline assignment: CDR1 SGHNT and CDR2 YYREEE (reference sequence). V lost 3 bases, J lost 7 bases, and 10 bases stayed unmatched. The CDR3 covers 17 residues. The CDR3 loop reads CASSSAGLAGSIGELFF. CDR3 sequence (DNA): TGTGCCAGCAGCTCCGCCGGACTAGCGGGATCGATCGGGGAGCTGTTTTTT.

In its sample, this clone was seen a few times. The chain employs TRBV5-8 and TRBJ1-1; D perhaps matches TRBD1 (5 bases). The V and J ends lost 4 bases and 0 bases respectively, with 7 bases between them. The CDR3 has 13 residues. Germline CDR1 SGHTS, CDR2 YDEGEE. The CDR3 here is CASSPGVNTEAFF. The CDR3 DNA reads TGTGCCAGCAGCCCGGGGGTGAACACTGAAGCTTTCTTT.

The chain carries TRBV6-5 and TRBJ1-2, with D tentatively TRBD1 (6 bases). This CDR3 spans 15 amino acids. The germline V and J ends were trimmed by 2 bases and 5 bases, with 15 bases remaining between them. CDR1 is MNHEY, CDR2 SVGAGI, per germline. The CDR3: CASSYRGAPSYGYTF. CDR3 DNA sequence: TGTGCCAGCAGTTACCGGGGGGCTCCGTCTTATGGCTACACCTTC.

The V call is TRBV9, the J call TRBJ1-5; 7 nucleotides align to TRBD1. Germline CDR1 and CDR2: SGDLS and YYNGEE. There are 15 residues in the CDR3. J gave up 6 bases and V 3 bases, and 9 bases lay outside the gene matches. The CDR3 sequence is CASSAAGQVGQPQHF. CDR3 DNA sequence: TGTGCCAGCAGCGCAGCAGGACAGGTCGGTCAGCCCCAGCATTTT. The whole variable domain, remainder taken from reference TRBV9 and TRBJ1-5, is DSGVTQTPKHLITATGQRVTLRCSPRSGDLSVYWYQQSLDQGLQFLIQYYNGEERAKGNILERFSAQQFPDLHSELNLSSLELGDSALYFCASSAAGQVGQPQHFGDGTRLSIL.

This sequence joins TRBV10-3 and TRBJ2-1; 7 bases are shared with TRBD2. CDR1 and CDR2 from the germline V gene are ENHRY and SYGVKD. The CDR3 is 14 amino acids. Trimming cost V 4 bases and J 8 bases; bases outside gene matches: 8. The CDR3 here is CAISGGGLDYEQFF. As DNA, the CDR3 is TGTGCCATCAGTGGGGGAGGACTAGACTATGAGCAGTTCTTC.

The chain is built from TRBV2 and TRBJ2-7; possibly TRBD2 for D (6 bases). Germline V gene lookup returns CDR1 SNHLY and CDR2 FYNNEI. Trimming pared 0 bases from V and 0 bases from J, leaving 6 bases between. The CDR3 length is 14 residues. The CDR3 spells CASSEASGSYEQYF. The CDR3 nucleotides are TGTGCCAGCAGTGAAGCTAGCGGCTCCTACGAGCAGTACTTC. The complete variable domain, with remaining parts taken from reference TRBV2 and TRBJ2-7, reads EPEVTQTPSHQVTQMGQEVILRCVPISNHLYFYWYRQILGQKVEFLVSFYNNEISEKSEIFDDQFSVERPDGSNFTLKIRSTKLEDSAMYFCASSEASGSYEQYFGPGTRLTVT.

CDR3 loop: CASSVGVAGSYEQYF. Written as DNA, the CDR3 is TGTGCCAGCAGCGTAGGGGTAGCGGGGTCCTACGAGCAGTACTTC. The V call is TRBV9, the J call TRBJ2-7; 8 bases match TRBD2. The CDR3 consists of 15 residues. Trimming cost V 0 bases and J 1 base; bases outside gene matches: 3. CDR1 is SGDLS, CDR2 YYNGEE, per germline.

The genes are TRBV9 and TRBJ2-1; D gene ambiguous. Deletions cut 1 base from V and 7 bases from J, with 9 bases between. This CDR3 has 13 amino acids. Per germline, CDR1 SGDLS and CDR2 YYNGEE. In DNA form, the CDR3 reads TGTGCCAGCAGCGTACCGGGTTTAAATGAGCAGTTCTTC. Protein product: CASSVPGLNEQFF. Looking up the rest from reference TRBV9 and TRBJ2-1 gives the full variable domain: DSGVTQTPKHLITATGQRVTLRCSPRSGDLSVYWYQQSLDQGLQFLIQYYNGEERAKGNILERFSAQQFPDLHSELNLSSLELGDSALYFCASSVPGLNEQFFGPGTRLTVL.

This clone was seen a few times. The V call is TRBV9, the J call TRBJ2-3; D gene ambiguous. V was cut by 0 bases and J by 5 bases, with 10 bases left in between. The CDR3 contains 14 residues. The germline V gene encodes CDR1 SGDLS and CDR2 YYNGEE. CDR3 protein: CASSVVNSLDTQYF. In DNA, the CDR3 is TGTGCCAGCAGCGTAGTGAATAGTCTAGATACGCAGTATTTT.

The gene calls are TRBV5-1 and TRBJ1-5; TRBD1 might be the D (5 bases). From germline, CDR1 is SGHRS and CDR2 YFSETQ. The ends were cut back, 0 bases at V and 3 bases at J, with 10 bases in the middle. The CDR3 length is 15 residues. The CDR3 sequence: CASSLARDYNQPQHF. DNA for the CDR3: TGCGCCAGCAGCTTGGCCAGGGATTACAATCAGCCCCAGCATTTT.

This clone has a handful of counts. The genes are TRBV29-1 and TRBJ1-1; D gene uncertain. CDR1 SQVTM and CDR2 ANQGSEA come from the germline V gene. CDR3 size: 10 residues. The V gene lost 7 bases and the J gene lost 1 base, with 4 bases spanning the gap. The CDR3 DNA is TGCAGCGGCGCGAACACTGAAGCTTTCTTT. Amino acids: CSGANTEAFF.

The V gene is TRBV10-3, the J gene TRBJ2-7; D might be TRBD1 (6 bases). This CDR3 is built from 14 residues. Trimming stripped 6 bases from V and 12 bases from J, with 24 bases between. In germline, CDR1 is ENHRY, CDR2 SYGVKD. Here the CDR3 DNA reads TGTGCCATCAGAAACACAGGGACGTCAGCGAGGTTGTACTTC. Residues: CAIRNTGTSARLYF.

The chain links TRBV11-2 to TRBJ2-7, with 9 bases fitting TRBD2. J gave up 2 bases and V 1 base, and 3 bases lay outside the gene matches. Germline V gene lookup returns CDR1 SGHAT and CDR2 FQNNGV. CDR3 length: 15 residues. CDR3 bases: TGTGCCAGCAGCTTAGGGTCTAGCGGGGCCTACGAGCAGTACTTC. Translation gives CASSLGSSGAYEQYF. Full variable domain (outside the CDR3, taken from reference TRBV11-2 and TRBJ2-7): EAGVAQSPRYKIIEKRQSVAFWCNPISGHATLYWYQQILGQGPKLLIQFQNNGVVDDSQLPKDRFSAERLKGVDSTLKIQPAKLEDSAVYLCASSLGSSGAYEQYFGPGTRLTVT.

This clone was seen a single time. The chain employs TRBV28 and TRBJ2-5; TRBD1 aligns across 8 bases. Trimming took 6 bases from V and 11 from J; bases not matched to a gene: 14. The CDR3 consists of 14 residues. Germline-derived CDR1 and CDR2 are MDHEN and SYDVKM. DNA for the CDR3: TGTGCCAGCAGACCCACAGGGGGGACCTGGGAGCAGTACTTC. Amino acids: CASRPTGGTWEQYF.

The chain is built from TRBV4-1 and TRBJ1-1; D gene uncertain. Germline-derived CDR1 and CDR2 are MGHRA and YSYEKL. V was cut by 0 bases and J by 6 bases, with 8 bases left in between. The CDR3 is 13 residues long. This CDR3 is CASSQDPFPEAFF. CDR3 nucleotide sequence: TGCGCCAGCAGCCAAGACCCGTTCCCTGAAGCTTTCTTT.

The chain recombines TRBV4-2 with TRBJ2-7; 8 nucleotides agree with TRBD1. Trimming removed 4 bases from V and 6 bases from J; junction bases left unmatched: 8. CDR3 length: 14 amino acids. Germline V gives CDR1 LGHNA, CDR2 YNFKEQ. The CDR3 sequence: CASSPGQVMREQYF. The CDR3 DNA reads as TGTGCCAGCAGCCCGGGACAGGTTATGCGCGAGCAGTACTTC.

The table lists this clone with a count of one. The chain carries TRBV29-1 and TRBJ2-7, with 14 bases fitting TRBD2. V lost 7 bases and J lost 2; bases outside the gene matches: 4. Looked up from germline, CDR1 is SQVTM and CDR2 is ANQGSEA. The CDR3 loop spans 14 amino acids. The DNA of the CDR3 is TGCAGCGGCGGACTAGCGGGAGGCCCCTACGAGCAGTACTTC. It is translated as CSGGLAGGPYEQYF.

The chain carries TRBV5-1 and TRBJ1-1; D remains unclear. Per the germline V gene, CDR1 is SGHRS and CDR2 is YFSETQ. The V gene lost 4 bases and the J gene lost 0 bases, with 7 bases spanning the gap. This CDR3 has 13 amino acids. For the CDR3, the DNA is TGCGCCAGCAGCCAGGATGTGAACACTGAAGCTTTCTTT. This codes for CASSQDVNTEAFF.

The chain is built from TRBV5-4 and TRBJ2-1, with 11 bases that match TRBD2. The germline CDR1 and CDR2 sequences are SGHNT and YYREEE (reference sequence). With 0 bases clipped from V and 7 bases from J, the junction kept 3 bases outside the gene matches. The CDR3 covers 15 residues. The CDR3 loop reads CASSLASSGRNEQFF. The CDR3 region has the DNA TGTGCCAGCAGCTTGGCCTCTAGCGGGAGGAATGAGCAGTTCTTC.

The chain recombines TRBV28 with TRBJ2-3, with TRBD1 as a possible D gene (6 bases). From germline, CDR1 is MDHEN and CDR2 SYDVKM. This CDR3 has 15 amino acids. V lost 9 bases, J lost 4 bases, and 20 bases lay in between. As DNA, the CDR3 is TGTGCCAGGAGAACAACAGGGAGAGGGGCAGATACGCAGTATTTT. It encodes CARRTTGRGADTQYF.

The gene calls are TRBV6-6 and TRBJ2-7; tentative D call: TRBD1 (5 bases). The CDR3 is 12 amino acids. The germline V and J ends were trimmed by 2 bases and 5 bases, with 7 bases remaining between them. Germline CDR1 and CDR2: MNHNY and SVGAGI (reference sequence). CDR3 bases: TGTGCCAGCAGTTACGGACAAAACGAGCAGTACTTC. It codes for CASSYGQNEQYF.

The chain employs TRBV28 and TRBJ1-2; a weak D match, TRBD1 (5 bases). Trimming removed 10 bases at V and 4 bases at J, with 13 bases between. The CDR3 loop spans 12 amino acids. Germline CDR1 MDHEN, CDR2 SYDVKM. In DNA, the CDR3 is TGTGCCACCACGGGGGGAAGCTATGGCTACACCTTC. Encoded protein: CATTGGSYGYTF.

This sequence joins TRBV5-6 and TRBJ2-1, with TRBD2 matching over 15 bases. Germline V CDR1 and CDR2: SGHDT, YYEEEE. V was clipped by 6 bases and J by 8 bases; unmatched bases: 9. The CDR3 loop spans 16 amino acids. In DNA form, the CDR3 reads TGTGCCAGCACCCGAGGGACTAGCGGGAGGATTGATGAGCAGTTCTTC. Its translation is CASTRGTSGRIDEQFF.